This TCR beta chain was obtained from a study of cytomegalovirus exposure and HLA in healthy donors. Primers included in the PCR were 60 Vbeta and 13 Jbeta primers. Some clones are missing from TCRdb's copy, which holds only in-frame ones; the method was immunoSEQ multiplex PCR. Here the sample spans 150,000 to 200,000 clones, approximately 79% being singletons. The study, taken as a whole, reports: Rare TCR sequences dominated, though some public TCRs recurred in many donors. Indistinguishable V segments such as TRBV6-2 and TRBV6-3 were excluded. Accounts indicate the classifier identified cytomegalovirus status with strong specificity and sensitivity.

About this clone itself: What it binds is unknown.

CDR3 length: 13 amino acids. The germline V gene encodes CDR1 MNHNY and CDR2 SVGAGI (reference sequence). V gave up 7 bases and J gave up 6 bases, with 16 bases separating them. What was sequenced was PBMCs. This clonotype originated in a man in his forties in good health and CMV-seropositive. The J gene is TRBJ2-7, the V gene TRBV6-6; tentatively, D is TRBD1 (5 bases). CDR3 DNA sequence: TGTGCCAGCACCGAAGGGGTTGTCGGCGAGCAGTACTTC. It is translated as CASTEGVVGEQYF.